This T cell receptor (beta chain) comes out of a study of Graves' ophthalmopathy and Graves' hyperthyroidism. General study results and limits: A model of 13 signatures distinguished ophthalmopathy from stable hyperthyroidism at 85% to 90% sensitivity and 81.08% specificity. In blood, most expanded thyroid clonotypes above 0.001 frequency were also detected.

The CDR3 has 15 amino acids. Germline V gene sequence: CDR1 SEHNR, CDR2 FQNEAQ (reference sequence). RNA served as the template for amplifying TCR beta CDR3 regions. HTBI-primed RT-PCR formed the first round, and a multiplex PCR formed the second. TCRdb passed the multiplex PCR reads through MiXCR, listing each CDR3 protein once. The sample carries about 640,000 distinct CDR3 sequences, about two fifths recorded once. On this clonotype itself: The target antigen is unknown. A much larger clone sits a single nucleotide away, making a read error possible.

Additional autoimmune diseases, uncontrolled infections, pregnancy or lactation disqualified patients. Diagnosis used clinical symptoms, serum thyroxine, TRAb, thyroid ultrasound and orbital computed tomography. V usage is TRBV7-9 and J usage is TRBJ1-1, with D tentatively TRBD1 (6 bases). The source is an adult man with Graves' ophthalmopathy. Sequencing input: peripheral blood. CDR3 in DNA: TGTTCCAGCAGCCGATCAACGGGACAGAACACTGAAGCTTTCTTT. This translates into CSSSRSTGQNTEAFF.